This TCR beta chain is from a study of blood T cell repertoires in COVID-19. V was pared by 0 bases and J by 4 bases, with 13 bases between. The CDR3 runs to 15 residues. Germline CDR1 is SGDLS and CDR2 is YYNGEE. TCRdb's table, derived via immunoSEQ multiplex PCR, lists solely in-frame clones and lacks some. The repertoire holds around 300,000 clones, with about 83% as singletons. The receptor was derived from a woman between 50 and 59 years old who had recovered from COVID-19. The sequenced material came from peripheral blood. The V gene is TRBV9, the J gene TRBJ1-1; no clear D gene. CDR3 coding DNA: TGTGCCAGCAGCGTAGAGTGGAGGGTAGGCACTGAAGCTTTCTTT. Protein: CASSVEWRVGTEAFF.